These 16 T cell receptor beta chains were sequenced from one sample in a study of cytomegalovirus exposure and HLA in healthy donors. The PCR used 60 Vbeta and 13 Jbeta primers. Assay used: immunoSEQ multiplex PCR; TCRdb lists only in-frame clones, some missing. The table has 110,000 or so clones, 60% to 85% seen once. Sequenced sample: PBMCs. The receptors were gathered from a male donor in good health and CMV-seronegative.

CDR3 in amino acids: CSVISGSLDTQYF. CDR3 nucleotide sequence: TGCAGCGTTATCAGCGGGAGTTTAGATACGCAGTATTTT. The chain has TRBV29-1 and TRBJ2-3; TRBD2 aligns across 8 bases. With 5 bases clipped from V and 5 bases from J, the junction kept 6 bases outside the gene matches. This CDR3 has 13 residues. Germline V CDR1 and CDR2: SQVTM, ANQGSEA.

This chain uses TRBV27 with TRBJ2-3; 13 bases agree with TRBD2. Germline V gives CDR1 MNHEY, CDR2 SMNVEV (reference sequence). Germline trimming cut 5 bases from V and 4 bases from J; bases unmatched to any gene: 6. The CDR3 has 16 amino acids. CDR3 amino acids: CASSTLAGGPSDTQYF. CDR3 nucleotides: TGTGCCAGCAGTACACTAGCGGGAGGGCCCTCAGATACGCAGTATTTT.

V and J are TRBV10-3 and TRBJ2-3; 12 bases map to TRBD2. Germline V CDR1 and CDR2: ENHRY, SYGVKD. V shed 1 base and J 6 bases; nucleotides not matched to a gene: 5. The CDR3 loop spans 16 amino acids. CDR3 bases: TGTGCCATCAGTGAGTTGGCTAGCGGGAGGGCGGATACGCAGTATTTT. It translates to CAISELASGRADTQYF.

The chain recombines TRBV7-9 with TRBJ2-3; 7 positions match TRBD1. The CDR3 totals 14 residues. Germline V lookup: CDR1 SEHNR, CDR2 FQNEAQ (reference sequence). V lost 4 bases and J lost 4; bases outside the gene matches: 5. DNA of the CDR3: TGTGCCAGCAGCTCTAGCCAGGGGGCAGATACGCAGTATTTT. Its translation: CASSSSQGADTQYF. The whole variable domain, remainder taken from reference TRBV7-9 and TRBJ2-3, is DTGVSQNPRHKITKRGQNVTFRCDPISEHNRLYWYRQTLGQGPEFLTYFQNEAQLEKSRLLSDRFSAERPKGSFSTLEIQRTEQGDSAMYLCASSSSQGADTQYFGPGTRLTVL.

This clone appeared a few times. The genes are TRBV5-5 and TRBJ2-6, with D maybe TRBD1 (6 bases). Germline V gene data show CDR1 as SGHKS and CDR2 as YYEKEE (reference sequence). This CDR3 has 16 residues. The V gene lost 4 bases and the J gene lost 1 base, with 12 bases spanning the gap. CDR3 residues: CASSHRQVSGANVLTF. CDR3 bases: TGTGCCAGCAGCCACCGACAGGTATCTGGGGCCAACGTCCTGACTTTC.

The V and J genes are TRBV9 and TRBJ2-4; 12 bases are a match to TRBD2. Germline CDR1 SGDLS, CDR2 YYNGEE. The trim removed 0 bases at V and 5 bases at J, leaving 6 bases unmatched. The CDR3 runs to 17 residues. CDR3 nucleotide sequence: TGTGCCAGCAGCGTAGGGCTAGCGGGAGGGCAGGAAAACATTCAGTACTTC. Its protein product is CASSVGLAGGQENIQYF.

The CDR3 region is CASSPGTLQETQYF. The CDR3 DNA follows: TGTGCCAGCAGCCCCGGGACACTGCAAGAGACCCAGTACTTC. The V and J genes are TRBV5-6 and TRBJ2-5; D might be TRBD1 (6 bases). Trimming took 4 bases from V and 2 from J, leaving 12 bases between them. The CDR3 sequence is 14 residues long. CDR1 SGHDT and CDR2 YYEEEE come from the germline V gene. Supplemented by reference TRBV5-6 and TRBJ2-5, the full variable domain reads DAGVTQSPTHLIKTRGQQVTLRCSPKSGHDTVSWYQQALGQGPQFIFQYYEEEERQRGNFPDRFSGHQFPNYSSELNVNALLLGDSALYLCASSPGTLQETQYFGPGTRLLVL.

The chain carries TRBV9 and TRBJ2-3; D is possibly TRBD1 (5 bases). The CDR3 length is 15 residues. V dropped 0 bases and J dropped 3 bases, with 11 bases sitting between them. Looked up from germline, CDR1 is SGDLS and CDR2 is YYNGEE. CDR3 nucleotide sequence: TGTGCCAGCAGCGTAGGGGCAGGGTGGACAGATACGCAGTATTTT. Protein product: CASSVGAGWTDTQYF.

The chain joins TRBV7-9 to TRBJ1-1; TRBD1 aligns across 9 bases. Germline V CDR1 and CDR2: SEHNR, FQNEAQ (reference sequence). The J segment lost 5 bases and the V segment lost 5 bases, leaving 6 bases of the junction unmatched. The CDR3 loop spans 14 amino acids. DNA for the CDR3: TGTGCCAGCAGCCTACAGGGGGCCTGGACTGAAGCTTTCTTT. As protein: CASSLQGAWTEAFF.

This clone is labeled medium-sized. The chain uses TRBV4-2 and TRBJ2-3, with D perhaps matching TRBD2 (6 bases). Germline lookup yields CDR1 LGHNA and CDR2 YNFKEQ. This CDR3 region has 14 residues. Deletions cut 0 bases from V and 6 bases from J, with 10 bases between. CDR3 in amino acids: CASSQERERDTQYF. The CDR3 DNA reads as TGTGCCAGCAGCCAAGAACGGGAGAGGGATACGCAGTATTTT.

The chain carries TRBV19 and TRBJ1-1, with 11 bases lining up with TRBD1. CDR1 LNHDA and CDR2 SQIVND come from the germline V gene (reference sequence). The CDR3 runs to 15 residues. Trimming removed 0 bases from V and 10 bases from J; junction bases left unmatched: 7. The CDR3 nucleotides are TGTGCCAGTAGTATAGAAGGACAGGGGGCGCGGGTAGCTTTCTTT. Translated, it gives CASSIEGQGARVAFF.

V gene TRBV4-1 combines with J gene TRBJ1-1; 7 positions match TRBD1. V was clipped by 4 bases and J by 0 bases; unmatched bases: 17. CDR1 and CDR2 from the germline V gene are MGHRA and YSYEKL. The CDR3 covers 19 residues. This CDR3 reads CASSRIPTGAGGMNTEAFF. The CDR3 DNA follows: TGCGCCAGCAGCCGTATTCCTACAGGGGCAGGAGGGATGAACACTGAAGCTTTCTTT.

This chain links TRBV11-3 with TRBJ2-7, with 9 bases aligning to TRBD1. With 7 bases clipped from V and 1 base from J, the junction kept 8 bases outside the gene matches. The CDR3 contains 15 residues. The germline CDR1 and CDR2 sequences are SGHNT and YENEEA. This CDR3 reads CASTRGTGFSYEQYF. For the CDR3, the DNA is TGTGCCAGCACCAGGGGGACAGGGTTTTCCTACGAGCAGTACTTC.

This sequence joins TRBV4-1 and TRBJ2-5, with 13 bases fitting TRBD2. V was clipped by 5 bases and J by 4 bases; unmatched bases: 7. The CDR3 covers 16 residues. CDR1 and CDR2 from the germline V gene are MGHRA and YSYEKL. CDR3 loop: CASSTGTSGTPETQYF. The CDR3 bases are TGCGCCAGCAGCACCGGGACTAGCGGGACCCCAGAGACCCAGTACTTC.

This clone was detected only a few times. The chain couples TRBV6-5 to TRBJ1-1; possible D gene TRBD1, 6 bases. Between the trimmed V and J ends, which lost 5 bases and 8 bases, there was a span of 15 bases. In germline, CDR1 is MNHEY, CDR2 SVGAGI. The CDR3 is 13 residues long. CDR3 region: CASSTIGTREAFF. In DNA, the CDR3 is TGTGCCAGCAGTACGATCGGGACACGCGAAGCTTTCTTT.

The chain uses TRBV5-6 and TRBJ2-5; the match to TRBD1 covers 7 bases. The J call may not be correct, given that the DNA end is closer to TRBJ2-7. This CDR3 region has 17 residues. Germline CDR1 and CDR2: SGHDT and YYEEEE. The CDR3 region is CASSLEARRGLSYEQYF. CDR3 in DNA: TGTGCCAGCAGCTTGGAGGCTAGAAGGGGGCTATCCTACGAGCAGTACTTC.